Listed below are T cell receptor beta chains from one sample, sequenced in a study of molecular identifiers for immune sequencing clone quantification. TCRdb reprocessed the PCR reads with MiXCR, giving one entry per CDR3 protein. The repertoire holds approximately 670,000 distinct CDR3 sequences, 20% seen once, with approximately 0.9% in the top ten. The sequencing input was naive CD8+ T cells from blood, with Jurkat cell RNA spiked in. These receptors were obtained from a human donor in good health. Some libraries in this study had Jurkat cell RNA spiked in. Each CDR3 is given with its conserved first and last residue. D genes are given only for firm matches.

TRBV4-3	TRBJ1-3	NA	16	CASSQETASSGNTIYF
TRBV5-6	TRBJ1-6	NA	16	CASSWSRGAYNSPLHF
TRBV20-1	TRBJ2-3	TRBD2	16	CSASRTRTSRTDTQYF
TRBV19	TRBJ2-7	NA	12	CTSSSGRYEQYF
TRBV13	TRBJ2-1	TRBD1	16	CASSDGQGRSYNEQFF
TRBV6-2/TRBV6-3	TRBJ2-7	NA	16	CASTPGWDGMSYEQYF
TRBV7-8	TRBJ2-7	NA	15	CASSLYQLGPNEQYF
TRBV29-1	TRBJ1-5	NA	11	CSGVLENAQHF
TRBV29-1	TRBJ2-3	NA	14	CSVEEFISLNTQYF
TRBV20-1	TRBJ2-4	NA	13	CGARTPTGNIQYF
TRBV4-3	TRBJ2-3	TRBD1	16	CASSPWDRGHEDTQYF
TRBV6-5	TRBJ2-2	TRBD1	16	CASSQTGGQNTGELFF
TRBV5-1	TRBJ2-3	NA	17	CASSLESGGGGTDTQYF
TRBV6-5	TRBJ2-7	TRBD2	17	CASSYLPGVAGSYEQYF